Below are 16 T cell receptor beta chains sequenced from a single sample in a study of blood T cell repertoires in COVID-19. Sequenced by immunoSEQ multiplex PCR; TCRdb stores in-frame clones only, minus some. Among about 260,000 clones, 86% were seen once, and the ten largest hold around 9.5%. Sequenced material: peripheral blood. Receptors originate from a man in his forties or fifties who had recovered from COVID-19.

As DNA, the CDR3 is TGTGCCAGCAGTTCCCCGGGACAGGGTTGGGAGCCCCAGCATTTT. Its translation is CASSSPGQGWEPQHF. This chain connects TRBV6-4 to TRBJ1-5, with 9 bases lining up with TRBD1. The V gene end was trimmed by 5 bases and the J gene end by 8 bases; junction bases not matched to a gene: 10. Germline V gene lookup returns CDR1 MRHNA and CDR2 SNTAGT. CDR3 size: 15 residues.

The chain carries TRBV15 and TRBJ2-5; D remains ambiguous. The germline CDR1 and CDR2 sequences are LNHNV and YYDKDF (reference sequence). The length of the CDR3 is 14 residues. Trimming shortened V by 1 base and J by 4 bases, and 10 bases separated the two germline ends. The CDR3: CATSRVDPLETQYF. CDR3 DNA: TGTGCCACCAGCAGAGTTGATCCACTAGAGACCCAGTACTTC.

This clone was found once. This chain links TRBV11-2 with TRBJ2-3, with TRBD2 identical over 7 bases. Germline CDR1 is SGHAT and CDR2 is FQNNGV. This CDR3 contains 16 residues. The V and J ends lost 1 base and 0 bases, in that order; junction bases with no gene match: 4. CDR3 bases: TGTGCCAGCAGCTTAGGAGCGGGACCCAGCACAGATACGCAGTATTTT. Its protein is CASSLGAGPSTDTQYF. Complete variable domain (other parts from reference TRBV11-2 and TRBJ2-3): EAGVAQSPRYKIIEKRQSVAFWCNPISGHATLYWYQQILGQGPKLLIQFQNNGVVDDSQLPKDRFSAERLKGVDSTLKIQPAKLEDSAVYLCASSLGAGPSTDTQYFGPGTRLTVL.

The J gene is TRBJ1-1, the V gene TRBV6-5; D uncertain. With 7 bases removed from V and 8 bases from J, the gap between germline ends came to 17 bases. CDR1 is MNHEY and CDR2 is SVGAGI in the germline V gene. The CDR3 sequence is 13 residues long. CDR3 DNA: TGTGCCAGCACCCGTAATCGGTGGGCGGAAGCTTTCTTT. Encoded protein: CASTRNRWAEAFF.

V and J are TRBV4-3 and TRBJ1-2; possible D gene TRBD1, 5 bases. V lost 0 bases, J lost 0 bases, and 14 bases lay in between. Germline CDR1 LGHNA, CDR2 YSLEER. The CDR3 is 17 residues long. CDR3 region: CASSQDSGPRANYGYTF. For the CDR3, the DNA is TGCGCCAGCAGCCAAGATTCAGGGCCCCGCGCTAACTATGGCTACACCTTC.

In DNA form, the CDR3 reads TGTGCCAGCAGTTCGATGGACATCAACACCGGGGAGCTGTTTTTT. It yields the protein CASSSMDINTGELFF. The chain recombines TRBV6-5 with TRBJ2-2; the D gene is possibly TRBD1 (5 bases). The CDR3 spans 15 residues. Trimming stripped 4 bases from V and 2 bases from J, with 11 bases between. Germline lookup yields CDR1 MNHEY and CDR2 SVGAGI.

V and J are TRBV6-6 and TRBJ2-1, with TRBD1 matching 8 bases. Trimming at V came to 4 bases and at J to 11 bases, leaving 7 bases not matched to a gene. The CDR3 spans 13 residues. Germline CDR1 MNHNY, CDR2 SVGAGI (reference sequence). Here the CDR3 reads CASSLPGQGKQFF. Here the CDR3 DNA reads TGTGCCAGCAGTTTACCCGGACAGGGAAAGCAGTTCTTC.

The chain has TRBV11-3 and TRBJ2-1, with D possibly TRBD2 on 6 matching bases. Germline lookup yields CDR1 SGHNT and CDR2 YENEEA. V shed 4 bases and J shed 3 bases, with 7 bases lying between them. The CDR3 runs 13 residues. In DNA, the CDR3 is TGTGCCAGCAGCTCGGGAGTCTACAATGAGCAGTTCTTC. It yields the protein CASSSGVYNEQFF.

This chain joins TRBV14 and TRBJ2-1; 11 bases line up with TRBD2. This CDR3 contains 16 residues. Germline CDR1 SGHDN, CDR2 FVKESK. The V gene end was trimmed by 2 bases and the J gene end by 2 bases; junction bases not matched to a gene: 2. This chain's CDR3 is CASSQLLAGAYNEQFF. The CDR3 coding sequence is TGTGCCAGCAGCCAACTACTAGCGGGGGCCTACAATGAGCAGTTCTTC.

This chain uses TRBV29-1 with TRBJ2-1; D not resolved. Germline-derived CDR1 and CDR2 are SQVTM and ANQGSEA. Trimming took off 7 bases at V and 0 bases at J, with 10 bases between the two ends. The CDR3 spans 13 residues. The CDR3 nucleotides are TGCAGCGCGAGCCACTTCTCCTACAATGAGCAGTTCTTC. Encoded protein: CSASHFSYNEQFF.

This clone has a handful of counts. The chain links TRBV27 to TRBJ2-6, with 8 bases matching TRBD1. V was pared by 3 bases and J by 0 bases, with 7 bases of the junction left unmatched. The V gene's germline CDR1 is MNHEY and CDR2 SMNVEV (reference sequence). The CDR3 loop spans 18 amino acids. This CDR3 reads CASSLTGAPLSGANVLTF. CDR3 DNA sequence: TGTGCCAGCAGTTTGACAGGGGCCCCCCTCTCTGGGGCCAACGTCCTGACTTTC.

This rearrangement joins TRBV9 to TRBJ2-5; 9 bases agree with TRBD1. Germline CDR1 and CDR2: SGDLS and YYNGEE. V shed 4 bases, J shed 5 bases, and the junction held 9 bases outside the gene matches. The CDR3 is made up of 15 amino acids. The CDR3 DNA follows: TGTGCCAGCAGCCTAGGGACAGGGTGGGGGGAGACCCAGTACTTC. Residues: CASSLGTGWGETQYF.

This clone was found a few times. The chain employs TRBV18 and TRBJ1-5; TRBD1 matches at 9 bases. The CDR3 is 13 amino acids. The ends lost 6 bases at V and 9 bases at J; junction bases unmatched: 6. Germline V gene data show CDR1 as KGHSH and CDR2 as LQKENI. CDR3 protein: CASSGTGSRPQHF. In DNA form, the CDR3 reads TGTGCCAGCTCCGGGACAGGGAGCCGGCCCCAGCATTTT.

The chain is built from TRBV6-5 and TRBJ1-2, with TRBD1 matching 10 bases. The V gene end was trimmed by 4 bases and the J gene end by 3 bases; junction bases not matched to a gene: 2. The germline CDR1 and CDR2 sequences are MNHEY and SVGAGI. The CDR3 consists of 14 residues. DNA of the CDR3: TGTGCCAGCAGTTTGGGACAGGGGTACTATGGCTACACCTTC. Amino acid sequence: CASSLGQGYYGYTF.

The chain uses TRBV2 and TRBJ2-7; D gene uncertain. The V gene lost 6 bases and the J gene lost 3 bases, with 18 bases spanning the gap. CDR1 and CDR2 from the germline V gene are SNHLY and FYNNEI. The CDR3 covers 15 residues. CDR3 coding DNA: TGTGCCAGCAGCGTAGAGGCGGCCCCCCACTACGAGCAGTACTTC. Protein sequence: CASSVEAAPHYEQYF.

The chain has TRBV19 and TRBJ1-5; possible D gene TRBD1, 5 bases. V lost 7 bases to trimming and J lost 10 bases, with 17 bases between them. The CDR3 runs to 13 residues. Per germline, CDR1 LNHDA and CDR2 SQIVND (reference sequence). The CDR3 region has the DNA TGTGCCAGTACCGTGGGGGGTGGCGGACCCCAGCATTTT. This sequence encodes CASTVGGGGPQHF. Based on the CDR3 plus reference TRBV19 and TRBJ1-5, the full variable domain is DGGITQSPKYLFRKEGQNVTLSCEQNLNHDAMYWYRQDPGQGLRLIYYSQIVNDFQKGDIAEGYSVSREKKESFPLTVTSAQKNPTAFYLCASTVGGGGPQHFGDGTRLSIL.